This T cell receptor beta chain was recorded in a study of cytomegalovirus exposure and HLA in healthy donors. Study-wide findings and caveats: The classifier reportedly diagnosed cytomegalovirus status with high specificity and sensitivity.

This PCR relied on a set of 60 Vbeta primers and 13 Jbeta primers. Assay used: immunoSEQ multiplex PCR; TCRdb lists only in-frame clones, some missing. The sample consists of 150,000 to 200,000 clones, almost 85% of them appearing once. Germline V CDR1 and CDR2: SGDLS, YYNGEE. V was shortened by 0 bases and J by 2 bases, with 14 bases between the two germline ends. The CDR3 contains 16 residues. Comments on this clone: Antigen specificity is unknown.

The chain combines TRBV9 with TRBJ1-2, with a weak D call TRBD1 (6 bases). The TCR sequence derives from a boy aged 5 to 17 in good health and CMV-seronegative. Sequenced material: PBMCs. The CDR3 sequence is CASSVGGGAGNYGYTF. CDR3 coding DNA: TGTGCCAGCAGCGTAGGAGGGGGTGCAGGGAACTATGGCTACACCTTC.